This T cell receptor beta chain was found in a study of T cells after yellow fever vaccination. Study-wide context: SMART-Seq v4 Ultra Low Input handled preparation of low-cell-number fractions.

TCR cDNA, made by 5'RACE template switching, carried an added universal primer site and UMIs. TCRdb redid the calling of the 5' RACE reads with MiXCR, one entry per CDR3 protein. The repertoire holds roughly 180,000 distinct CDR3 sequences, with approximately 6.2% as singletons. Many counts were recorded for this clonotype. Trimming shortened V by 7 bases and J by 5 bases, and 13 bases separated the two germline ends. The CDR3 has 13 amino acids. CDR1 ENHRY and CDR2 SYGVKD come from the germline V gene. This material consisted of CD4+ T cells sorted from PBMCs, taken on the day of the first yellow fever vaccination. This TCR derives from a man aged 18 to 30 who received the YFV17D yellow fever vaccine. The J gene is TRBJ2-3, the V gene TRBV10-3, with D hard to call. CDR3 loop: CAIKGTQGDTQYF. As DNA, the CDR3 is TGTGCCATCAAGGGCACCCAAGGAGATACGCAGTATTTT.